The sequence of this T cell receptor (beta chain) was determined in a study of blood T cell repertoires in COVID-19. Study information: The United States, Italy and Spain supplied acute and convalescent COVID-19 samples. Sample material is recorded as cDNA or gDNA derived from T cells, B-cell-depleted T cells, or PBMCs.

This clone was found once. Study processing details: Reference gene primer amplification gave nucleated cell count estimates. Libraries were prepared by immunoSEQ multiplex PCR; TCRdb keeps only in-frame clonotypes and omits some of them. The DNA was the basis for D and trimming; V, J and clone size are from that table. The table includes tens of thousands of clones, about nine tenths detected once. Trimming took 4 bases from V and 10 from J, leaving 17 bases between them. Germline V gene sequence: CDR1 MNHEY, CDR2 SVGEGT. This CDR3 is built from 14 residues. The TCR sequence derives from a woman older than 75 with active COVID-19. Sequenced material: peripheral blood. V gene TRBV6-2 or TRBV6-3 combines with J gene TRBJ2-1; D remains ambiguous. As DNA, the CDR3 is TGTGCCAGCAGTTCCTCGATTAACACGTGGGAGCAGTTCTTC. This gives the protein CASSSSINTWEQFF.